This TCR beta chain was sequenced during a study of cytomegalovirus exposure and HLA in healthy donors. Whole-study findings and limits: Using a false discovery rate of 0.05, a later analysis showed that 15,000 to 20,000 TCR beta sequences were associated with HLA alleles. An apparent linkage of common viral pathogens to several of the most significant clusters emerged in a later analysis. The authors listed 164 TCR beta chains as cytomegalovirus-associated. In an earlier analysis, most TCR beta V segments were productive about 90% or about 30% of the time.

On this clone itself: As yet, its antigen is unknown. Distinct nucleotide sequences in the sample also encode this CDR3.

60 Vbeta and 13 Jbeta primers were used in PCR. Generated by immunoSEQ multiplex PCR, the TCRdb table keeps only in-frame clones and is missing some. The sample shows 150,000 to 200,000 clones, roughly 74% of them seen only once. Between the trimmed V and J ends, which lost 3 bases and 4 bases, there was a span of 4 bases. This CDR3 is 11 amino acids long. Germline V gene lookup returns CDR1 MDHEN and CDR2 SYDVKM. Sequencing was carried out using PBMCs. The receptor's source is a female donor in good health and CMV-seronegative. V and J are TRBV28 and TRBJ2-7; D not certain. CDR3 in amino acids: CASSLRYEQYF. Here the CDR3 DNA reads TGTGCCAGCAGTTTGAGGTACGAGCAGTACTTC.